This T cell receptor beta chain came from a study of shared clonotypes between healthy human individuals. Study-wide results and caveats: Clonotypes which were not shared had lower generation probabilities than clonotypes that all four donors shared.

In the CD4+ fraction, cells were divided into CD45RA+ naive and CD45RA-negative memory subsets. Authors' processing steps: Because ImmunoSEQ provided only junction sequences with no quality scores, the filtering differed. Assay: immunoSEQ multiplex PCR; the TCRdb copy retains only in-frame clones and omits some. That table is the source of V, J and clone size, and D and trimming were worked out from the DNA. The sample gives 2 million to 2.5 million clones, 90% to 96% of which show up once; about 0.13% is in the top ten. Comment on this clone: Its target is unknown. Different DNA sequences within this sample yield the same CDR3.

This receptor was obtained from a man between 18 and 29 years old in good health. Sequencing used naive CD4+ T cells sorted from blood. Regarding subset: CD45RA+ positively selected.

The CDR3: CASSSVGETQYF. In nucleotides, the CDR3 is TGTGCCAGCAGTTCAGTTGGGGAGACCCAGTACTTC. The rearrangement joins TRBV6-5 to TRBJ2-5, with D hard to call. V dropped 4 bases and J dropped 5 bases, with 8 bases sitting between them. CDR3 length: 12 amino acids. Per the germline V gene, CDR1 is MNHEY and CDR2 is SVGAGI.